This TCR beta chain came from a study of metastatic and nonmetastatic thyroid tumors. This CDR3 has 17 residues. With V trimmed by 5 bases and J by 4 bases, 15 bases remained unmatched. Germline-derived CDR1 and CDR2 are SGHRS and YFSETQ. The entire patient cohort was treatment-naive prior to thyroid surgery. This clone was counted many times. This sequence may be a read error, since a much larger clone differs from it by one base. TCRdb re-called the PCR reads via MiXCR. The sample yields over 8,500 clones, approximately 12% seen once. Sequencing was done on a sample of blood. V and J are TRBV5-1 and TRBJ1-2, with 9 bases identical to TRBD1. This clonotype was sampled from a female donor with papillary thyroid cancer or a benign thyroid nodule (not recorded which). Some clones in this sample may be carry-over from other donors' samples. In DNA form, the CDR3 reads TGCGCCAGCAGGATAGGGACAGGGCTCTTTTACGCCTATGGCTACACCTTC. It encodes CASRIGTGLFYAYGYTF. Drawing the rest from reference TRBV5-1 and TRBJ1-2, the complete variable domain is KAGVTQTPRYLIKTRGQQVTLSCSPISGHRSVSWYQQTPGQGLQFLFEYFSETQRNKGNFPGRFSGRQFSNSRSEMNVSTLELGDSALYLCASRIGTGLFYAYGYTFGSGTRLTVV.